This T cell receptor beta chain was sequenced for a study of tumor and adjacent non-tumor tissue in lung cancer. Across the whole study: On average, productive TCRbeta reads reached about 4.4 million per sample. Overall study findings and caveats: In normal lung, the top 100 clones were significantly more dominant than in tumor. TCR diversity was significantly greater in tumor than normal lung tissue.

About this clonotype: Antigen specificity is unknown. Germline is not matched at one junction end, which may reflect a read error.

Germline V gene data show CDR1 as MNHEY and CDR2 as SVGAGI. The CDR3 consists of 15 residues. No cell sorting was done before RNA was extracted from the tissue. This non-tumor lung sample came from over 3 cm beyond the tumor edge. Chemotherapy-naive patients with new lung cancer underwent thoracic surgery in China, August–late 2014. Three rounds of nested PCR, following a modified ARM-PCR protocol, produced the TCRbeta library. Via MiXCR, TCRdb re-called the multiplex PCR reads, giving one row per CDR3 protein. This sample has about 110,000 distinct CDR3 sequences; 60% to 70% occur once, and the top ten carry under 20%.

The TCR comes from a man between 60 and 75 years old with non-small cell lung cancer. The sample comprised distant non-tumor lung tissue. The chain recombines TRBV6-5 with TRBJ2-2, with a tentative D call TRBD1 (5 bases). The chain's CDR3 is CTSKFAGTNTGELFF. DNA for the CDR3: TGTACCAGCAAATTCGCAGGGACGAACACCGGGGAGCTGTTTTTT.